This T cell receptor beta chain appears in the sequencing data of a study of cytomegalovirus exposure and HLA in healthy donors. General study points: Previous analysis showed most TCR beta V segments were productive about 87% or about 30% of the time.

Primers included in the PCR were 60 Vbeta and 13 Jbeta primers. Clones were sequenced by immunoSEQ multiplex PCR, and TCRdb holds only the in-frame ones, with some missing. The sample holds 160,000 or so clones, 75% to 85% seen once. A remark on this clone: Its target is not known.

The TCR was taken from a man in his fifties or sixties in good health and CMV-seropositive. Input material: PBMCs.

In DNA, the CDR3 is TGTGCCTGGCGAACCACCGGGGGGGGCTATGGCTACACCTTC. It translates to CAWRTTGGGYGYTF. V is TRBV30 and J is TRBJ1-2; tentative D call: TRBD1 (5 bases). The V gene lost 5 bases and the J gene lost 4 bases, with 17 bases spanning the gap. The length of the CDR3 is 14 residues. CDR1 GTSNPN and CDR2 SVGIG come from the germline V gene (reference sequence).